This T cell receptor (beta chain) is from a study of T cells in women clearing cervical HPV infection. At the level of the study: Controls were women whose single incident HPV16 infection cleared within 12 months without precancer or cancer. Study-wide findings and caveats: Cases carried less TRBV6-7 than controls: 0.11% versus 0.16%.

Sequencing used immunoSEQ multiplex PCR; TCRdb keeps in-frame clones, though not all of them. This sample's table reports fewer than 30,000 clones. V shed 2 bases and J 5 bases; nucleotides not matched to a gene: 3. CDR1 and CDR2 (germline): SGHTA, FQGNSA. The CDR3 covers 14 residues. As regards this clone: Its target is unknown. The read ends 3 residues before the CDR3 terminus; that terminus is restored from the germline J gene.

Sequenced sample: blood buffy coat. The chain links TRBV7-2 to TRBJ1-2; 9 nucleotides agree with TRBD1. The clonotype originates from a woman between 18 and 69 years old with a cervical HPV16 infection that either progressed to CIN3+ or cleared (not recorded which). This chain's CDR3 is CASSLTGQGYGYTF. The sequenced part of the CDR3 DNA is TGTGCCAGCAGCTTAACGGGACAGGGTTATGGC.